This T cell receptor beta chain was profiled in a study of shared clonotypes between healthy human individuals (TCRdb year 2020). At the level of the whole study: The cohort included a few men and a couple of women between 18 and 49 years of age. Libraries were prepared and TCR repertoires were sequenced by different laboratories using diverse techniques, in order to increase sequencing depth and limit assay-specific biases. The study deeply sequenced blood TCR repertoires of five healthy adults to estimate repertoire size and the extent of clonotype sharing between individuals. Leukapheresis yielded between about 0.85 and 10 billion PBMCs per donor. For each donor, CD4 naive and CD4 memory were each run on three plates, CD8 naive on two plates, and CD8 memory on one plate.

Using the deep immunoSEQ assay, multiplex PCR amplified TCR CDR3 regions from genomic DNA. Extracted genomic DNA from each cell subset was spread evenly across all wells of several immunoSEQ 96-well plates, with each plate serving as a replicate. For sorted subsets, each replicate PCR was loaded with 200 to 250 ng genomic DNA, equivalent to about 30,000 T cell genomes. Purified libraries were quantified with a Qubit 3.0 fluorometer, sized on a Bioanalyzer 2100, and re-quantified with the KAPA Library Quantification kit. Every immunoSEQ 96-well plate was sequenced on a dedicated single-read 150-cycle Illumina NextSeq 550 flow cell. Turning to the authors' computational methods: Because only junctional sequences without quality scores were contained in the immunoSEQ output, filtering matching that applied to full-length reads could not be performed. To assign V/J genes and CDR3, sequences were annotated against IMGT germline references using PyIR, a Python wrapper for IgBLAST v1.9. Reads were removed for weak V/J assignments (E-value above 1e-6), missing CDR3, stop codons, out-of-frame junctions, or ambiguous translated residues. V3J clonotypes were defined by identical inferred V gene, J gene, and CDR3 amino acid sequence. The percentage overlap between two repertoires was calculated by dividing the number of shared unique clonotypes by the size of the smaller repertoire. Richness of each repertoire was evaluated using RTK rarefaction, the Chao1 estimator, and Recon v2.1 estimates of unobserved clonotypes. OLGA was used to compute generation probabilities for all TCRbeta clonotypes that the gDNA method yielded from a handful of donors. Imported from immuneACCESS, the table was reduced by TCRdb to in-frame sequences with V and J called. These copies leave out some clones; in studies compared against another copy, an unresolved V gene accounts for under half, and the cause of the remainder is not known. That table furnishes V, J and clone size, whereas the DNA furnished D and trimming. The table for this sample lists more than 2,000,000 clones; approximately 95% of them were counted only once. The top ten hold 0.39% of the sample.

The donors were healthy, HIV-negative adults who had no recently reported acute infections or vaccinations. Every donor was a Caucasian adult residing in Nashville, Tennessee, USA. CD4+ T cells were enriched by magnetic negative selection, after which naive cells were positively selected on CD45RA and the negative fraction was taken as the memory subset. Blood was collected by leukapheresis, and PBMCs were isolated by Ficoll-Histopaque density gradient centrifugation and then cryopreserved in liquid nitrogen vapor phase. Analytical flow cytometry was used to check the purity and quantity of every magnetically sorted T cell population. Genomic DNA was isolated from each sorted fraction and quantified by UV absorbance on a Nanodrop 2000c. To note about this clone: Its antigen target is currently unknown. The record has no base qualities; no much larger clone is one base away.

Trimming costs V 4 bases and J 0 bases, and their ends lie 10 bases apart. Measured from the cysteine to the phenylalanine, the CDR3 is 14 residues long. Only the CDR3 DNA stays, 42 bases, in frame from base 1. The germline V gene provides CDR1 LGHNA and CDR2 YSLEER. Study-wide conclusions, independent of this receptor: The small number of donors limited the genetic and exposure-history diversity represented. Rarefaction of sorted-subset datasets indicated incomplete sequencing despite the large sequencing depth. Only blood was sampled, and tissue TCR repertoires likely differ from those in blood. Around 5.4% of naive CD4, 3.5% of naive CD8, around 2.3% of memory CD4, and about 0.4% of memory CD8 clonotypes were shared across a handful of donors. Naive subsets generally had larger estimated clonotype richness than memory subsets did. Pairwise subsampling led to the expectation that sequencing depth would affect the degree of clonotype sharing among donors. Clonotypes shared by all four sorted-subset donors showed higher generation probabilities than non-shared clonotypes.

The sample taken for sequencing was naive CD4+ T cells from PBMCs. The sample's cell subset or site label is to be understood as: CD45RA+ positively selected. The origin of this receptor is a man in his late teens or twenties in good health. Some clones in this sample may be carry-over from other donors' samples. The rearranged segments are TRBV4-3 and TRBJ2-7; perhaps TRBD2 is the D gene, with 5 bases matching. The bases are TGCGCCAGCAGCCCCTCGACTAACTCCTACGAGCAGTACTTC. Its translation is CASSPSTNSYEQYF.